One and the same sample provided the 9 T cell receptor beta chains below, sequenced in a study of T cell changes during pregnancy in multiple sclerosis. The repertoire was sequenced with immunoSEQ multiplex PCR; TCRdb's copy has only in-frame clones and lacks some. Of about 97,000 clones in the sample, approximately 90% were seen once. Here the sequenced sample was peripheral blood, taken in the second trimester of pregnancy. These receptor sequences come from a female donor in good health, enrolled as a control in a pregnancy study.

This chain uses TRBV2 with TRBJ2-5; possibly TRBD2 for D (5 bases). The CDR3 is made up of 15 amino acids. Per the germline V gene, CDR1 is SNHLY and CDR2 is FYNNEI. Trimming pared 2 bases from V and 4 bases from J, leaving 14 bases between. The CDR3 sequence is CASSERQGGGETQYF. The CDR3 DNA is TGTGCCAGCAGTGAAAGACAAGGAGGCGGAGAGACCCAGTACTTC.

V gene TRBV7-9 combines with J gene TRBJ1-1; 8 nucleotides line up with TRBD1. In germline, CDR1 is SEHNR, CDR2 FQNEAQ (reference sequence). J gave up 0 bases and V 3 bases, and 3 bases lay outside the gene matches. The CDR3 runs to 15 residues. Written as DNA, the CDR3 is TGTGCCAGCAGCTTGTTGACAGGGGTGAACACTGAAGCTTTCTTT. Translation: CASSLLTGVNTEAFF. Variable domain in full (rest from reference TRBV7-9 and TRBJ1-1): DTGVSQNPRHKITKRGQNVTFRCDPISEHNRLYWYRQTLGQGPEFLTYFQNEAQLEKSRLLSDRFSAERPKGSFSTLEIQRTEQGDSAMYLCASSLLTGVNTEAFFGQGTRLTVV.

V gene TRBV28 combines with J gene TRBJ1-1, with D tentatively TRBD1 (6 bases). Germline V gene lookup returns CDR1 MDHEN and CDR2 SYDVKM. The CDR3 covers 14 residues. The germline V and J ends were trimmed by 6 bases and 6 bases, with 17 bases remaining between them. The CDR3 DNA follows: TGTGCCAGCAGGCCACAATCAGGGGTCCCTGAAGCTTTCTTT. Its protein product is CASRPQSGVPEAFF.

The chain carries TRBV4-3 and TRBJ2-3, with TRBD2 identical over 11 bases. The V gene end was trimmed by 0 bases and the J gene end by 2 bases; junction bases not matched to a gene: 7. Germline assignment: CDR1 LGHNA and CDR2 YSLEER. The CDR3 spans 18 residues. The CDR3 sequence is CASSQDSIAGGHTDTQYF. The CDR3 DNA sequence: TGCGCCAGCAGCCAAGACTCCATAGCGGGAGGGCACACAGATACGCAGTATTTT.

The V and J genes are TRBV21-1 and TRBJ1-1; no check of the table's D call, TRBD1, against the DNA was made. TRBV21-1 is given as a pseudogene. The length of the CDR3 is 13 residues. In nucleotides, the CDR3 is TGTGCCAGGGACGACAGGGGAAGGACTGAAGCTTTCTTT. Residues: CARDDRGRTEAFF.

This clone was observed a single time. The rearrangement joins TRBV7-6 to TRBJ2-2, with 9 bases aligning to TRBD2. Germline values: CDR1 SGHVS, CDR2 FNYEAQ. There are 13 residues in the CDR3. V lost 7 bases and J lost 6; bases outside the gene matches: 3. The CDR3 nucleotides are TGTGCCAGCACCGGGACTAGCTCCGGGGAGCTGTTTTTT. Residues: CASTGTSSGELFF.

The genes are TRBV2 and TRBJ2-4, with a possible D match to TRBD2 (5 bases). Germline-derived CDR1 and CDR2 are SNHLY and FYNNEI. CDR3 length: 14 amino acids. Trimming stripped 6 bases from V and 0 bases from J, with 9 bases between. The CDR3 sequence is CASSGVIAKNIQYF. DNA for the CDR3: TGTGCCAGCAGCGGGGTGATAGCCAAAAACATTCAGTACTTC.

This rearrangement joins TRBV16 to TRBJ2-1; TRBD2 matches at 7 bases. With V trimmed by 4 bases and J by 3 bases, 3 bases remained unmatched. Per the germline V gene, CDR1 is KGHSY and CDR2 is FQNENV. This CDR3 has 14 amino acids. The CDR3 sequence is CASSPGGSYNEQFF. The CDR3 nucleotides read TGTGCCAGCAGCCCTGGCGGGAGCTACAATGAGCAGTTCTTC. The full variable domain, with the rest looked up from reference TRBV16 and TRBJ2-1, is GEEVAQTPKHLVRGEGQKAKLYCAPIKGHSYVFWYQQVLKNEFKFLISFQNENVFDETGMPKERFSAKCLPNSPCSLEIQATKLEDSAVYFCASSPGGSYNEQFFGPGTRLTVL.

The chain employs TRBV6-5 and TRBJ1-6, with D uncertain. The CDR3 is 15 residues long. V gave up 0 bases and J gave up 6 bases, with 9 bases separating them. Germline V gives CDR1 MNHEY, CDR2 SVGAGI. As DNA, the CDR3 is TGTGCCAGCAGTTACTCGGCCAGCGGTAATTCACCCCTCCACTTT. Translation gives CASSYSASGNSPLHF.